This is a list of T cell receptor beta chains from one sample in a study of blood T cell repertoires in COVID-19. Method: immunoSEQ multiplex PCR; TCRdb's copy keeps in-frame clones and lacks some. The sample lists approximately 210,000 clones, roughly 86% seen once, with approximately 5% in the top ten. Sequencing was performed on peripheral blood. The receptors were sampled from a woman aged 70 to 79 with active or convalescent COVID-19. CDR3s include the opening cysteine and the closing phenylalanine or tryptophan.

v_gene: TRBV5-6
j_gene: TRBJ2-7
CDR3aa: CASSVEGRGPYEQYF

v_gene: TRBV28
j_gene: TRBJ1-2
CDR3aa: CASTPPEGNYGYTF

v_gene: TRBV14
j_gene: TRBJ1-2
CDR3aa: CASSPSGTSNYGYTF

v_gene: TRBV19
j_gene: TRBJ2-7
CDR3aa: CASSIDAGGSSYEQYF

v_gene: TRBV11-3
j_gene: TRBJ2-1
CDR3aa: CASSFTSGRASEQFF

v_gene: TRBV18
j_gene: TRBJ1-5
CDR3aa: CASHGTGSQPQHF

v_gene: TRBV6-1
j_gene: TRBJ2-2
CDR3aa: CASSERGGKGDTGELFF

v_gene: TRBV18
j_gene: TRBJ2-6
CDR3aa: CASSRNRGHPSGANVLTF

v_gene: TRBV6-2/TRBV6-3
j_gene: TRBJ2-5
CDR3aa: CASSTTPLVTETQYF

v_gene: TRBV15
j_gene: TRBJ1-1
CDR3aa: CATSRTGRGGEAFF

v_gene: TRBV29-1
j_gene: TRBJ1-2
CDR3aa: CSVEVGGTGNYGYTF

v_gene: TRBV5-6
j_gene: TRBJ2-1
CDR3aa: CASSSQRAGTPYNEQFF

v_gene: TRBV7-9
j_gene: TRBJ2-7
CDR3aa: CASSLQGYGQYF

v_gene: TRBV10-3
j_gene: TRBJ2-1
CDR3aa: CAISGLAGEVSYNEQFF

v_gene: TRBV10-3
j_gene: TRBJ2-5
CDR3aa: CAISGGQGQETQYF

v_gene: TRBV7-9
j_gene: TRBJ2-2
CDR3aa: CASSLGQKGRTGELFF

v_gene: TRBV2
j_gene: TRBJ2-5
CDR3aa: CASRGVGETQYF

v_gene: TRBV19
j_gene: TRBJ1-1
CDR3aa: CASSSPGQGLRNTEAFF

v_gene: TRBV30
j_gene: TRBJ1-2
CDR3aa: CAWREGQGPYGYTF

v_gene: TRBV4-1
j_gene: TRBJ2-3
CDR3aa: CASSQDRLAGAQDTQYF

v_gene: TRBV27
j_gene: TRBJ2-2
CDR3aa: CASKEQGNTGELFF

v_gene: TRBV18
j_gene: TRBJ1-2
CDR3aa: CASSPKDRAGYGYTF

v_gene: TRBV7-9
j_gene: TRBJ1-1
CDR3aa: CASSSQNQMNTEAFF

v_gene: TRBV5-4
j_gene: TRBJ2-3
CDR3aa: CASSLELAGATQYF

v_gene: TRBV5-1
j_gene: TRBJ2-5
CDR3aa: CASSSWGGMETQYF

v_gene: TRBV5-1
j_gene: TRBJ1-5
CDR3aa: CASSPGTGDQPQHF